These 14 T cell receptor beta chains came from one sample sequenced in a study of blood T cell repertoires in COVID-19. Sequencing used immunoSEQ multiplex PCR; TCRdb keeps in-frame clones, though not all of them. The sample records about 220,000 clones, 75% to 85% being singletons. Material: peripheral blood. The receptors derive from a human donor in a cohort sampled during active COVID-19.

V gene TRBV7-8 combines with J gene TRBJ2-7, with D tentatively TRBD2 (5 bases). The V and J ends lost 3 bases and 6 bases respectively, with 18 bases between them. The germline V gene encodes CDR1 SGHVS and CDR2 FQNEAQ. The CDR3 spans 15 residues. DNA for the CDR3: TGTGCCAGCAGCTTTAGAGGACTCCTAGCCTCCGAGCAGTACTTC. Residues: CASSFRGLLASEQYF.

The rearrangement joins TRBV28 to TRBJ1-1; D gene ambiguous. There are 13 residues in the CDR3. Germline assignment: CDR1 MDHEN and CDR2 SYDVKM. V gave up 6 bases and J gave up 1 base, with 9 bases separating them. Here the CDR3 reads CASRVSGNTEAFF. The CDR3, as DNA: TGTGCCAGCAGGGTCTCAGGGAACACTGAAGCTTTCTTT.

The chain combines TRBV7-2 with TRBJ2-3; TRBD2 aligns across 13 bases. With 5 bases clipped from V and 2 bases from J, the junction kept 7 bases outside the gene matches. CDR1 and CDR2 from the germline V gene are SGHTA and FQGNSA. The CDR3 has 17 amino acids. CDR3 region: CASSLLAGGRSTDTQYF. CDR3 nucleotides: TGTGCCAGCAGCCTACTAGCGGGAGGGCGGTCCACAGATACGCAGTATTTT.

This clone was recorded a few times. The chain employs TRBV18 and TRBJ1-2; no firm D call. The ends were cut back, 2 bases at V and 6 bases at J, with 16 bases in the middle. Germline CDR1 is KGHSH and CDR2 is LQKENI. The CDR3 length is 15 residues. The CDR3 is CASSPTPEGGDGYTF. The CDR3 DNA reads as TGTGCCAGCTCACCAACCCCTGAGGGTGGGGATGGCTACACCTTC.

The rearrangement links TRBV19 to TRBJ2-3; D gene ambiguous. The CDR3 runs 15 residues. The germline V and J ends were trimmed by 7 bases and 3 bases, with 17 bases remaining between them. Per the germline V gene, CDR1 is LNHDA and CDR2 is SQIVND (reference sequence). The CDR3 reads CASNQAVSATDTQYF. CDR3 in DNA: TGTGCCAGTAACCAGGCCGTGTCGGCGACAGATACGCAGTATTTT.

The rearrangement uses TRBV5-1 and TRBJ2-5; TRBD1 matches 9 bases. The germline CDR1 and CDR2 sequences are SGHRS and YFSETQ. After removal of 0 bases from V and 5 bases from J, the junction contained 8 bases not matched to a gene. The CDR3 is made up of 16 amino acids. The CDR3 loop is CASSLAPADRGETQYF. The CDR3 DNA follows: TGCGCCAGCAGCTTGGCCCCCGCCGACAGGGGGGAGACCCAGTACTTC. The full variable domain, rest sourced from reference TRBV5-1 and TRBJ2-5, is KAGVTQTPRYLIKTRGQQVTLSCSPISGHRSVSWYQQTPGQGLQFLFEYFSETQRNKGNFPGRFSGRQFSNSRSEMNVSTLELGDSALYLCASSLAPADRGETQYFGPGTRLLVL.

The rearrangement uses TRBV4-3 and TRBJ1-2, with D perhaps matching TRBD1 (6 bases). The CDR3 extends over 16 amino acids. Looked up from germline, CDR1 is LGHNA and CDR2 is YSLEER. The ends were cut back, 8 bases at V and 4 bases at J, with 23 bases in the middle. The DNA of the CDR3 is TGCGCCAGCTGGGGTGAAGGCAGGGGCGCGGGCTATGGCTACACCTTC. This gives the protein CASWGEGRGAGYGYTF.

This chain joins TRBV7-2 and TRBJ2-1; TRBD2 matches 12 bases. Germline-derived CDR1 and CDR2 are SGHTA and FQGNSA. The CDR3 length is 18 residues. Trimming removed 0 bases from V and 4 bases from J; junction bases left unmatched: 7. CDR3 coding DNA: TGTGCCAGCAGCTTAGCGCAGGCTAGCGGGAGGGGGTACAATGAGCAGTTCTTC. It encodes CASSLAQASGRGYNEQFF.

The gene calls are TRBV28 and TRBJ1-1; D gene uncertain. The CDR3 has 14 residues. Between the trimmed V and J ends, which lost 3 bases and 0 bases, there was a span of 8 bases. Germline values: CDR1 MDHEN, CDR2 SYDVKM. CDR3 region: CASSFSRMNTEAFF. In nucleotides, the CDR3 is TGTGCCAGCAGTTTTTCTCGTATGAACACTGAAGCTTTCTTT.

This clone has just a few counts. V usage is TRBV27 and J usage is TRBJ2-1, with TRBD1 identical over 9 bases. Germline CDR1 and CDR2: MNHEY and SMNVEV (reference sequence). J gave up 6 bases and V 6 bases, and 18 bases lay outside the gene matches. The CDR3 is made up of 18 amino acids. The CDR3 loop reads CASRFYTRGTGLSNEQFF. CDR3 bases: TGTGCCAGCAGATTCTATACGCGAGGGACAGGGCTTAGCAATGAGCAGTTCTTC.

The chain carries TRBV6-5 and TRBJ2-2; 8 positions match TRBD1. Trimming at V came to 8 bases and at J to 8 bases, leaving 13 bases not matched to a gene. Germline V CDR1 and CDR2: MNHEY, SVGAGI. CDR3 size: 15 residues. CDR3 sequence: CASLAPQGAFGELFF. CDR3 bases: TGTGCCAGCCTAGCCCCGCAGGGGGCCTTTGGGGAGCTGTTTTTT.

The chain carries TRBV4-3 and TRBJ2-2, with D unclear. Trimming cost V 6 bases and J 0 bases, with 8 bases left between them. Germline CDR1 and CDR2: LGHNA and YSLEER. The CDR3 has 14 amino acids. This chain's CDR3 is CASRHQANTGELFF. The CDR3 nucleotides are TGCGCCAGCAGACATCAGGCGAACACCGGGGAGCTGTTTTTT.

The V and J genes are TRBV9 and TRBJ2-7, with 10 bases identical to TRBD1. The V gene's germline CDR1 is SGDLS and CDR2 YYNGEE. The CDR3 runs to 15 residues. Trimming cost V 2 bases and J 7 bases; bases outside gene matches: 9. CDR3: CASSVLSGTGEEQYF. The CDR3 DNA reads TGTGCCAGCAGCGTTTTGTCCGGGACAGGGGAAGAGCAGTACTTC.

This sequence joins TRBV7-9 and TRBJ1-5; TRBD1 matches at 7 bases. CDR1 is SEHNR, CDR2 FQNEAQ, per germline (reference sequence). The CDR3 is made up of 14 amino acids. With V trimmed by 5 bases and J by 4 bases, 5 bases remained unmatched. The CDR3 region is CASSPWDRNQPQHF. CDR3 nucleotides: TGTGCCAGCAGCCCATGGGACAGAAATCAGCCCCAGCATTTT.